This TCR beta chain originates from a study of OX40 agonist ivuxolimab in advanced cancers. At the level of the whole study: Ivuxolimab, which targeted the costimulatory receptor OX40 (CD134), was an agonistic, fully human IgG2 monoclonal antibody. The paper reports the monotherapy dose-escalation portion (N ≈ 50 patients) of the phase I ivuxolimab trial. Among the roughly 50 dose-escalation patients, approximately 20 had hepatocellular carcinoma, 15 or so melanoma, 9 renal cell carcinoma and 9 head and neck cancer. A male proportion of roughly 80% and a mean age of 60 years, ranging from about 23 to 90, were recorded for the dose-escalation cohort. The purpose of peripheral TCRbeta sequencing was to test whether ivuxolimab changed TCR sequence diversity and led to clonal T-cell expansion. Partial responses occurred in three dose-escalation patients, of whom one had hepatocellular carcinoma and two had cutaneous melanoma. Intravenous ivuxolimab was administered to patients every 2 weeks at six dose levels: 0.01, 0.1, 0.3, 1.5, 3 and 10 mg/kg. Prior anti-PD-1, anti-PD-L1 or anti-CTLA-4 therapy was permitted, and checkpoint inhibitors had been received by about two fifths of dose-escalation patients. Study-level results and caveats: Partial responders in the 0.1-3.0 mg/kg groups had among the lowest normalized peripheral clonal expansion, especially among CD8+ T cells. Clonal expansion of both CD4+ and CD8+ blood T cells was observed from baseline to week 6 at doses 0.1 to 3.0 mg/kg. The antigen specificity of the peripheral T cells that underwent clonal expansion was not determined. Low levels of normalized T-cell clonal expansion were also shown by some nonresponding patients. On average, CD8+ T cells showed more expanded clones than CD4+ T cells after ivuxolimab.

Details on this clone: Its antigen has not been determined. Nothing much larger sits one base from this clone, and base qualities are not available.

The trial excluded patients who had a history of autoimmune disease or who were on systemic immunosuppression. In every dose cohort, peripheral blood was drawn for TCR sequencing at baseline, cycle 4 day 1, and cycle 7 day 1. Samples came from an open-label, multicenter, first-in-human phase I dose-escalation trial of ivuxolimab. Adults with locally advanced or metastatic melanoma, renal cell carcinoma, hepatocellular carcinoma or head and neck squamous cell carcinoma were enrolled in the trial. CD4+ and CD8+ T cells were sorted separately from peripheral blood before TCR sequencing. The germline V gene (reference sequence) yields LNHDA for CDR1 and SQIVND for CDR2. From the cysteine through the phenylalanine, the CDR3 covers 14 amino acids. Of the read, only the CDR3 DNA is kept; its 42 bases are in frame from base 1. For sequencing of the TCRbeta CDR3 region, genomic DNA was extracted from the sorted cells. TCRbeta CDR3 regions were sequenced using the immunoSEQ Assay. Drawn from immuneACCESS, this table holds only the in-frame rearrangements with V and J called that TCRdb kept. Clones are partly lost; checked studies trace under half to an unresolved V gene and leave the rest unexplained. This sample lists some 100,000 clones; roughly nine tenths were detected once. Together, the top ten hold over 0.3% of the sample.

This clonotype originated in an adult with an advanced solid tumor such as melanoma, head and neck, liver or kidney cancer. Sample: CD4+ or CD8+ T cells sorted from blood, taken in a trial of the OX40 agonist ivuxolimab. The chain uses TRBV19 and TRBJ2-1, and 11 junctional nucleotides match TRBD2. The CDR3 protein: CAVREASGRNEQFF. The DNA sequence reads TGTGCAGTCAGAGAGGCTAGCGGGAGGAATGAGCAGTTCTTC.